The 25 T cell receptor beta chains below were found in one sample sequenced in a study of beta chain features in type 1 diabetes listed by TCRdb under 2018. Library construction relied on the immunoSEQ multiplex PCR assay. All of the isolated RNA was reverse transcribed with the High Capacity cDNA Reverse Transcription Kit, so expressed TCRB transcripts were sequenced. As stored in TCRdb, this immuneACCESS dataset retains in-frame rearrangements with V and J assigned. A fraction of the clones does not appear; measured against another copy, unresolved V genes explain less than half of the discrepancy, and the remainder lacks a known reason. This sample gives over 100,000 clones in total; almost 40% of them show up just once. The ten largest clones take up more than 0.06% of the sample. The source material was stem cell memory CD4+ T cells from blood. What this sample's cell subset or site label stands for: stem cell-like memory CD4+ T cells. Receptor source: a woman aged 18-35 years in good health.

This chain links TRBV2 with TRBJ2-1; D might be TRBD2 (6 bases). Deletions cut 2 bases from V and 3 bases from J, with 8 bases between. This CDR3 contains 14 residues. The germline V gene has CDR1 SNHLY and CDR2 FYNNEI. The CDR3 nucleotides are TGTGCCAGCAGTGAACAGGGAGGCTACAATGAGCAGTTCTTC. Protein: CASSEQGGYNEQFF.

This sequence joins TRBV15 and TRBJ2-3; D might be TRBD2 (5 bases). V was shortened by 5 bases and J by 0 bases, with 9 bases between the two germline ends. CDR3 length: 14 amino acids. Germline loops: CDR1 LNHNV, CDR2 YYDKDF (reference sequence). The CDR3 DNA reads TGTGCCACCAGCCGCGGGTCAAGCACAGATACGCAGTATTTT. Translated: CATSRGSSTDTQYF.

V usage is TRBV18 and J usage is TRBJ2-1; the match to TRBD1 covers 7 bases. CDR3 length: 14 residues. With V trimmed by 3 bases and J by 9 bases, 8 bases remained unmatched. CDR1 is KGHSH and CDR2 is LQKENI in the germline V gene. Written as DNA, the CDR3 is TGTGCCAGCTCACCGAGACAGGGTAATATTGAGCAGTTCTTC. This codes for CASSPRQGNIEQFF. Together with reference TRBV18 and TRBJ2-1, the CDR3 gives the full variable domain: NAGVMQNPRHLVRRRGQEARLRCSPMKGHSHVYWYRQLPEEGLKFMVYLQKENIIDESGMPKERFSAEFPKEGPSILRIQQVVRGDSAAYFCASSPRQGNIEQFFGPGTRLTVL.

The CDR3 DNA reads TGTGCCAGCTCACCCTTCTCCTACGAGCAGTACTTC. It specifies CASSPFSYEQYF. The chain employs TRBV18 and TRBJ2-7; D not certain. This CDR3 is 12 amino acids long. V lost 3 bases and J lost 0, with 3 bases in between. Germline V lookup: CDR1 KGHSH, CDR2 LQKENI.

The chain uses TRBV19 and TRBJ1-1; D ambiguous. CDR3 size: 15 residues. The V gene lost 7 bases and the J gene lost 0 bases, with 15 bases spanning the gap. Germline loops: CDR1 LNHDA, CDR2 SQIVND (reference sequence). The CDR3 loop is CASNMKGGLNTEAFF. CDR3 nucleotides: TGTGCCAGTAATATGAAGGGAGGCTTGAACACTGAAGCTTTCTTT.

The gene calls are TRBV7-9 and TRBJ2-1, with TRBD1 matching 10 bases. This CDR3 spans 14 amino acids. Germline CDR1 and CDR2: SEHNR and FQNEAQ (reference sequence). The V and J ends lost 7 bases and 7 bases, in that order; junction bases with no gene match: 7. CDR3 protein: CASTPPGQGNEQFF. CDR3 coding DNA: TGTGCCAGCACCCCCCCGGGACAGGGGAATGAGCAGTTCTTC.

The chain couples TRBV9 to TRBJ2-1, with 10 bases that match TRBD2. This CDR3 is 18 amino acids long. V trimming: 3 bases; J trimming: 7 bases; junction bases outside the gene matches: 16. Germline V gene sequence: CDR1 SGDLS, CDR2 YYNGEE. The CDR3 nucleotides read TGTGCCAGCAGCGCTAGAGGATGGGTCGGGACTAGCGCTAATGAGCAGTTCTTC. Protein: CASSARGWVGTSANEQFF.

The chain links TRBV4-1 to TRBJ2-5; TRBD1 matches at 10 bases. V trimming: 5 bases; J trimming: 5 bases; junction bases outside the gene matches: 14. CDR1 and CDR2 from the germline V gene are MGHRA and YSYEKL. The CDR3 length is 17 residues. The CDR3 reads CASSSPDRGLITETQYF. In DNA form, the CDR3 reads TGCGCCAGCAGCTCGCCCGACAGGGGGCTTATTACGGAGACCCAGTACTTC.

The chain recombines TRBV7-8 with TRBJ1-2, with TRBD1 identical over 8 bases. This CDR3 is built from 15 residues. V lost 2 bases and J lost 3; bases outside the gene matches: 5. CDR1 and CDR2 (germline): SGHVS, FQNEAQ. DNA for the CDR3: TGTGCCAGCAGCTTAATTCCGGGACAGGACTATGGCTACACCTTC. Protein: CASSLIPGQDYGYTF.

This clone was seen a handful of times. This chain links TRBV7-2 with TRBJ2-7; TRBD2 matches 9 bases. CDR1 and CDR2 (germline): SGHTA, FQGNSA. The CDR3 has 15 amino acids. The trim removed 4 bases at V and 2 bases at J, leaving 6 bases unmatched. The CDR3 bases are TGTGCCAGCAGCTCCCTAGCGGGAAGAGCCTACGAGCAGTACTTC. Amino acid sequence: CASSSLAGRAYEQYF.

There are a few counts of this clone. The rearrangement links TRBV28 to TRBJ1-1; D unclear. Germline CDR1 MDHEN, CDR2 SYDVKM. The CDR3 sequence is 13 residues long. V dropped 4 bases and J dropped 1 base, with 7 bases sitting between them. For the CDR3, the DNA is TGTGCCAGCAGTTCTTTCAGGAACACTGAAGCTTTCTTT. Amino acids: CASSSFRNTEAFF.

J is TRBJ1-2 and V is TRBV4-1; 7 nucleotides line up with TRBD1. Trimming took 0 bases from V and 5 from J; bases not matched to a gene: 6. Germline V gene sequence: CDR1 MGHRA, CDR2 YSYEKL. This CDR3 comprises 15 residues. CDR3 sequence (DNA): TGCGCCAGCAGCCAAGAGGAACAGGGGCATTATGGCTACACCTTC. This gives the protein CASSQEEQGHYGYTF.

This sequence joins TRBV27 and TRBJ2-1, with 8 bases lining up with TRBD2. CDR3 size: 15 residues. V trimming: 4 bases; J trimming: 4 bases; junction bases outside the gene matches: 6. CDR1 and CDR2 from the germline V gene are MNHEY and SMNVEV (reference sequence). CDR3 nucleotides: TGTGCCAGCAGTTCGGGAGCGGGAGCTTACAATGAGCAGTTCTTC. Translating gives CASSSGAGAYNEQFF.

A few counts support this clone. The chain links TRBV10-3 to TRBJ1-1, with D perhaps matching TRBD1 (6 bases). V was pared by 3 bases and J by 4 bases, with 9 bases between. The CDR3 length is 13 residues. Germline values: CDR1 ENHRY, CDR2 SYGVKD. Here the CDR3 reads CAISEQGPTEAFF. The DNA of the CDR3 is TGTGCCATCAGTGAACAGGGCCCCACTGAAGCTTTCTTT.

The genes are TRBV4-3 and TRBJ2-1; D may be TRBD1 (6 bases). The V gene lost 2 bases and the J gene lost 2 bases, with 10 bases spanning the gap. Germline V gene lookup returns CDR1 LGHNA and CDR2 YSLEER. The CDR3 runs 15 residues. The CDR3, as DNA: TGCGCCAGCAGCCAACAGGGGCGCGCCTACAATGAGCAGTTCTTC. Amino acid sequence: CASSQQGRAYNEQFF.

The rearrangement links TRBV7-9 to TRBJ2-5, with a weak D call TRBD2 (5 bases). V lost 7 bases to trimming and J lost 2 bases, with 11 bases between them. Germline V gene sequence: CDR1 SEHNR, CDR2 FQNEAQ (reference sequence). The CDR3 consists of 13 residues. In DNA form, the CDR3 reads TGTGCCAGCAAAAGGACTGCTCAAGAGACCCAGTACTTC. Its translation: CASKRTAQETQYF.

The gene calls are TRBV4-2 and TRBJ2-6; a possible D gene is TRBD1 (5 bases). Looked up from germline, CDR1 is LGHNA and CDR2 is YNFKEQ. The V end lost 1 base, the J end lost 1 base, and 11 bases lay between the germline ends. This CDR3 has 17 amino acids. CDR3 nucleotides: TGTGCCAGCAGCCAAGTATTCAGGGCGTCTGGGGCCAACGTCCTGACTTTC. Translating gives CASSQVFRASGANVLTF.

The count of this clone is one. This chain joins TRBV9 and TRBJ2-7; 9 bases agree with TRBD2. Germline assignment: CDR1 SGDLS and CDR2 YYNGEE. The junction had 8 bases not matched to a gene; V was cut back by 3 bases and J by 4 bases. The CDR3 length is 15 residues. In nucleotides, the CDR3 is TGTGCCAGCAGCGCAGGTGTCAGCGGGAGGTACGAGCAGTACTTC. Protein product: CASSAGVSGRYEQYF.

This clone was detected only a few times. The rearrangement links TRBV7-2 to TRBJ2-5; perhaps TRBD1 as D (6 bases). V dropped 3 bases and J dropped 5 bases, with 13 bases sitting between them. CDR1 and CDR2 (germline): SGHTA, FQGNSA. The CDR3 extends over 14 amino acids. In DNA, the CDR3 is TGTGCCAGCAGCTTTACAGGGCCGGGGGAGACCCAGTACTTC. Protein sequence: CASSFTGPGETQYF.

The gene calls are TRBV18 and TRBJ1-1; tentatively, D is TRBD1 (6 bases). Germline CDR1 is KGHSH and CDR2 is LQKENI. This CDR3 is built from 12 residues. The V gene lost 4 bases and the J gene lost 4 bases, with 7 bases spanning the gap. CDR3 sequence reads: CASSLRGTEAFF. For the CDR3, the DNA is TGTGCCAGCTCACTCAGGGGCACTGAAGCTTTCTTT. Full variable domain (missing parts from reference TRBV18 and TRBJ1-1): NAGVMQNPRHLVRRRGQEARLRCSPMKGHSHVYWYRQLPEEGLKFMVYLQKENIIDESGMPKERFSAEFPKEGPSILRIQQVVRGDSAAYFCASSLRGTEAFFGQGTRLTVV.

The chain is built from TRBV5-4 and TRBJ2-1; 7 bases are shared with TRBD2. The CDR3 is 15 amino acids. Germline V gene data show CDR1 as SGHNT and CDR2 as YYREEE (reference sequence). Losses at the gene ends were 4 bases for V and 4 bases for J; bases not matched to a gene: 8. The CDR3 sequence: CASSATSAVYNEQFF. CDR3 DNA: TGTGCCAGCAGCGCAACTAGCGCAGTATACAATGAGCAGTTCTTC.

This chain joins TRBV28 and TRBJ2-1; D might be TRBD2 (6 bases). This CDR3 has 15 residues. Germline V lookup: CDR1 MDHEN, CDR2 SYDVKM. V lost 6 bases and J lost 8, with 20 bases in between. The CDR3 reads CASSRGGTSEDEQFF. CDR3 bases: TGTGCCAGCAGCCGCGGCGGGACTTCCGAGGATGAGCAGTTCTTC.

This rearrangement joins TRBV28 to TRBJ2-7; possibly TRBD1 for D (6 bases). Germline V lookup: CDR1 MDHEN, CDR2 SYDVKM. Trimming stripped 6 bases from V and 4 bases from J, with 13 bases between. This CDR3 has 13 residues. CDR3 protein: CASSQGQKYEQYF. The CDR3 DNA follows: TGTGCCAGCAGCCAAGGACAGAAATACGAGCAGTACTTC.

This chain uses TRBV27 with TRBJ2-7, with D tentatively TRBD1 (5 bases). CDR3 length: 15 residues. V dropped 4 bases and J dropped 3 bases, with 16 bases sitting between them. Per the germline V gene, CDR1 is MNHEY and CDR2 is SMNVEV (reference sequence). As DNA, the CDR3 is TGTGCCAGCAGTTCCCGCAGGGAAGGGATCTACGAGCAGTACTTC. Translation: CASSSRREGIYEQYF.

This clone was found once. V is TRBV28 and J is TRBJ1-5; 10 bases match TRBD1. Germline loops: CDR1 MDHEN, CDR2 SYDVKM. The V gene end was trimmed by 6 bases and the J gene end by 3 bases; junction bases not matched to a gene: 5. The CDR3 extends over 15 amino acids. CDR3 in DNA: TGTGCCAGCAGGCTTGGGACAGGGGTCAATCAGCCCCAGCATTTT. Its translation is CASRLGTGVNQPQHF.